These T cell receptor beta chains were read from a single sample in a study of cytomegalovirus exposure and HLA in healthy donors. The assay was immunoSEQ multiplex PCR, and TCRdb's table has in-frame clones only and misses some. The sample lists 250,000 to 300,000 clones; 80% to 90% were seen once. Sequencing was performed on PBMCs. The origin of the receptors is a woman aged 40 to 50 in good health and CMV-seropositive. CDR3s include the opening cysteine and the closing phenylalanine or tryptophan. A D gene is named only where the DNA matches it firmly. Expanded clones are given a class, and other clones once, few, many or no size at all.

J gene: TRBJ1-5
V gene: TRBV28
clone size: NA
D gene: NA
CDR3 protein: CASSFFRDSNQPQHF
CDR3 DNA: TGTGCCAGCAGTTTTTTCCGGGATAGCAATCAGCCCCAGCATTTT

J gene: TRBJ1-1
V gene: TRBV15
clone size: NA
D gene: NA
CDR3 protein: CATRVTGGKAEAFF
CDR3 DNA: TGTGCCACCAGGGTAACCGGGGGGAAGGCTGAAGCTTTCTTT

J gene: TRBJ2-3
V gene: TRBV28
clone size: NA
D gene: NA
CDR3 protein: CASSHTGDSTDTQYF
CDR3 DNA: TGTGCCAGCAGCCACACGGGAGACAGCACAGATACGCAGTATTTT

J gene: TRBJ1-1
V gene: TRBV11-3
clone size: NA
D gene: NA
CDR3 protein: CASSLEVREAFF
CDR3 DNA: TGTGCCAGCAGCTTAGAGGTGCGAGAAGCTTTCTTT

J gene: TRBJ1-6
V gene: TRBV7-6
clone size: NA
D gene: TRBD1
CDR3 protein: CASSTGQGISPLHF
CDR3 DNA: TGTGCCAGCAGCACAGGACAGGGAATTTCACCCCTCCACTTT

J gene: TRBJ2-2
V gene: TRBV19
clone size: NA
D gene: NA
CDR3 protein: CASSPTRTVNTGELFF
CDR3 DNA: TGTGCCAGTAGCCCAACAAGGACAGTGAACACCGGGGAGCTGTTTTTT

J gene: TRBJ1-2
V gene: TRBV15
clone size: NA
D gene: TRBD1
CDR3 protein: CATSRDPNQDRVDGYTF
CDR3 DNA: TGTGCCACCAGCAGAGATCCTAACCAGGACAGGGTCGATGGCTACACCTTC

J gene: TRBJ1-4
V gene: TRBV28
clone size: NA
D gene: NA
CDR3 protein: CASSFTLSGVGEEKLFF
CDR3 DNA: TGTGCCAGCAGTTTCACCCTATCCGGCGTGGGCGAAGAAAAACTGTTTTTT

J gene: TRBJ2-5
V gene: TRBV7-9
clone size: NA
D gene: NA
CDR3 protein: CASSPGEETQYF
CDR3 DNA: TGTGCCAGCAGCCCCGGGGAAGAGACCCAGTACTTC

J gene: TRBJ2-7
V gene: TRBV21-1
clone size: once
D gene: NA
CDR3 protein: CASSNSDAGHLNATYEQYF
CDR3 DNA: TGTGCCAGCAGCAATTCGGACGCAGGACACCTCAATGCTACCTACGAGCAGTACTTC

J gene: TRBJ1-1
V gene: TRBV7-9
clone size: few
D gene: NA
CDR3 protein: CASSPLAVNTEAFF
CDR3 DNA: TGTGCCAGCAGCCCCCTTGCGGTGAACACTGAAGCTTTCTTT